This T cell receptor beta chain was observed in a study of CXCR3-negative and CXCR3-positive naive CD8 T cells. CDR1 and CDR2 (germline): LGHNA, YSLEER. This CDR3 has 16 amino acids. Study findings and constraints: After cryopreservation, CXCR3 expression dropped partially; most assays used fresh PBMCs. The study inferred TCR strength from TRB CDR3 properties and found comparable surface CD5 between naive subsets. More hydrophobic TRB CDR3s occurred in CXCR3-positive than in CXCR3-negative naive cells.

Definition of naive CD8+ T cells rested on a CD45RO-CCR7+CD27+CD95- profile. The method, 5' RACE with UMI labels, was used to prepare the TRB cDNA libraries. TCRdb reprocessed the 5' RACE reads and reports one entry per CDR3 protein, with no DNA. The sample has about 150,000 distinct CDR3 sequences. Note on this clonotype: What it binds is not known.

V gene TRBV4-3 combines with J gene TRBJ2-5; TCRdb lists TRBD1, though no DNA is available to test this call. This sequence was found in a human donor in good health. Some clones in this sample may be carry-over from other donors' samples. The material sequenced was naive CXCR3+ CD8+ T cells from blood. Subset denoted: CD45RO-CCR7+CD27+CD95- naive CD8+ T cells expressing CXCR3 (TNR3+). CDR3 sequence reads: CASSQDFRSKGETQYF.